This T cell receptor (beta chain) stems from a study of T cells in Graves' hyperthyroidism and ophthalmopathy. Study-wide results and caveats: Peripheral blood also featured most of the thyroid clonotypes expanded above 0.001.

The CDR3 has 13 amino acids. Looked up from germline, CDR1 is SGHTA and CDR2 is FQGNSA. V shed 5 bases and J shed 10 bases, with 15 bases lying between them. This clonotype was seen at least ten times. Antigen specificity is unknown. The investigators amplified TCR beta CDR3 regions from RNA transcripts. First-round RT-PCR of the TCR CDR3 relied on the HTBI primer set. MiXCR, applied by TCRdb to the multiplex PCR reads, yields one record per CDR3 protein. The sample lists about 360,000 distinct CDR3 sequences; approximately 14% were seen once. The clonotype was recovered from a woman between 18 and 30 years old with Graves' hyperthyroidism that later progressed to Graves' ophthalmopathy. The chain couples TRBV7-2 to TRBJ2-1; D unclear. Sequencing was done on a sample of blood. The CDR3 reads CASSTISGSEQFF. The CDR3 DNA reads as TGTGCCAGCAGCACAATCAGTGGATCGGAGCAGTTCTTC.